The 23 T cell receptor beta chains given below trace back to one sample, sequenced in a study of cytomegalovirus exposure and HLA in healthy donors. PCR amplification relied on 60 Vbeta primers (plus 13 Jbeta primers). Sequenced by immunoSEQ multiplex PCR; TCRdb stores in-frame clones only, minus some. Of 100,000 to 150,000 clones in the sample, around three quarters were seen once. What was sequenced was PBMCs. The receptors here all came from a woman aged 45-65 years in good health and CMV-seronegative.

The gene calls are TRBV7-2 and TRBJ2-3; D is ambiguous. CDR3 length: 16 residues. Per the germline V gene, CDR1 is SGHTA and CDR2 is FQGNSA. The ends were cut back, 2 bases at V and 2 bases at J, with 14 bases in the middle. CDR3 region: CASSLRSLVATDTQYF. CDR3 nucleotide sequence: TGTGCCAGCAGCTTACGGTCCCTAGTAGCCACAGATACGCAGTATTTT.

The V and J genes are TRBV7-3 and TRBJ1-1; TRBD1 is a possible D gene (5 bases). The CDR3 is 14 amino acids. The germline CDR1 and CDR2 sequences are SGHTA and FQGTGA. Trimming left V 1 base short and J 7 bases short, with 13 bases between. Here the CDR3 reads CASSLNPAGNEAFF. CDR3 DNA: TGTGCCAGCAGCTTAAATCCGGCAGGGAATGAAGCTTTCTTT. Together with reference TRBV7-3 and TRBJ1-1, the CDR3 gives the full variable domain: GAGVSQTPSNKVTEKGKYVELRCDPISGHTALYWYRQSLGQGPEFLIYFQGTGAADDSGLPNDRFFAVRPEGSVSTLKIQRTERGDSAVYLCASSLNPAGNEAFFGQGTRLTVV.

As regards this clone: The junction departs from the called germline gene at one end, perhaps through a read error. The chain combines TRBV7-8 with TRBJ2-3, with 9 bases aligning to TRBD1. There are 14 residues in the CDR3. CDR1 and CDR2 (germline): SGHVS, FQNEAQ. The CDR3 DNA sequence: TGTGCCAGCAGCTTACGGGGATTTCAGGACAGGGGCGATTTT. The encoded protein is CASSLRGFQDRGDF.

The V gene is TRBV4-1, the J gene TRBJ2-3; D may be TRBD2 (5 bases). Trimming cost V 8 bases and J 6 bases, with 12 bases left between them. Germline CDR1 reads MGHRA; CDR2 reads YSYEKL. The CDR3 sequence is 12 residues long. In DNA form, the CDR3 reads TGCGCCAGCCAGCTCCCGGGGGATACGCAGTATTTT. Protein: CASQLPGDTQYF.

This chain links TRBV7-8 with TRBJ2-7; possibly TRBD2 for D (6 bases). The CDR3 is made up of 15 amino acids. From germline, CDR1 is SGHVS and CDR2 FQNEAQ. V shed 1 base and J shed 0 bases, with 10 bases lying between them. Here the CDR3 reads CASSLGSGDSYEQYV. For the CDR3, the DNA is TGTGCCAGCAGCTTAGGGTCGGGAGACTCCTACGAGCAGTACGTC.

The CDR3 here is CASREEREEQETQYF. DNA of the CDR3: TGTGCCAGCAGAGAGGAGCGGGAGGAGCAAGAGACCCAGTACTTC. The V gene is TRBV25-1, the J gene TRBJ2-5, with TRBD2 matching 9 bases. CDR1 and CDR2 (germline): MGHDK, SYGVNS. The CDR3 consists of 15 residues. Germline trimming cut 6 bases from V and 2 bases from J; bases unmatched to any gene: 7.

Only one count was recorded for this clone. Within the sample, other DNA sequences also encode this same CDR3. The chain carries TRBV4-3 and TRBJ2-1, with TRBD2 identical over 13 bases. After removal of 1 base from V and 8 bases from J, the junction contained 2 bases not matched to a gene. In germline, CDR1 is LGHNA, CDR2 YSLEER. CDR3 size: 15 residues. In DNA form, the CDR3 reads TGCGCCAGCAGCCAAGGACTAGCGGGAGGATATGAGCAGTTCTTC. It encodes CASSQGLAGGYEQFF.

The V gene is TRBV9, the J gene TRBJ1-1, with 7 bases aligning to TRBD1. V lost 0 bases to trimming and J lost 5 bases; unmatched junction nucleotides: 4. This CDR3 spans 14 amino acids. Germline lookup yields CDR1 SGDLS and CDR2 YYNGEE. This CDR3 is CASSVDWGQTEAFF. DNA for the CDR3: TGTGCCAGCAGCGTAGACTGGGGACAGACTGAAGCTTTCTTT.

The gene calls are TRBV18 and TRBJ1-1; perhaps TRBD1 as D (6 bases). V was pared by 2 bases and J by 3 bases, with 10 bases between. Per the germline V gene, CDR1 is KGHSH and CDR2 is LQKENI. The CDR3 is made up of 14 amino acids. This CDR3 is CASSPWAGDTEAFF. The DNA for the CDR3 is TGTGCCAGCTCACCATGGGCAGGGGACACTGAAGCTTTCTTT.

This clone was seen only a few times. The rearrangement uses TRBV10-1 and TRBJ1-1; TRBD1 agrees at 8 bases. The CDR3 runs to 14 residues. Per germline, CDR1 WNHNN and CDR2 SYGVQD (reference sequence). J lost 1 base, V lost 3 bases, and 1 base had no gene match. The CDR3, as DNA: TGCGCCAGCAGTGATGGGACAGGGAACACTGAAGCTTTCTTT. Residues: CASSDGTGNTEAFF.

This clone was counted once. The DNA for the CDR3 is TGTGCCAGTAGTATAAGATCCTTGTCTAGCGGCCGATCTTTCCAAGAGACCCAGTACTTC. Translation: CASSIRSLSSGRSFQETQYF. This sequence joins TRBV19 and TRBJ2-5, with TRBD2 matching over 7 bases. Unmatched junction bases numbered 19, after V lost 2 bases and J lost 1 base. CDR3 size: 20 residues. Germline V gives CDR1 LNHDA, CDR2 SQIVND (reference sequence).

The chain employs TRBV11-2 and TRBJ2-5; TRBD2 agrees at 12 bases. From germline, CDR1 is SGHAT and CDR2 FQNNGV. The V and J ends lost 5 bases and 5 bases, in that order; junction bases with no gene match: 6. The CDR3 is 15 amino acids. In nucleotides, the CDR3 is TGTGCCAGCAGCGCTAGCGGGAGGGCCCGGGAGACCCAGTACTTC. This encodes CASSASGRARETQYF.

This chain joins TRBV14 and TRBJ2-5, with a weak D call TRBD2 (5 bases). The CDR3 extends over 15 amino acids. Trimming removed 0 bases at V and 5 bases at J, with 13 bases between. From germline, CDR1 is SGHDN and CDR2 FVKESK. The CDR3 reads CASSQEVSRGETQYF. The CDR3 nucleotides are TGTGCCAGCAGCCAAGAGGTCTCGCGCGGGGAGACCCAGTACTTC.

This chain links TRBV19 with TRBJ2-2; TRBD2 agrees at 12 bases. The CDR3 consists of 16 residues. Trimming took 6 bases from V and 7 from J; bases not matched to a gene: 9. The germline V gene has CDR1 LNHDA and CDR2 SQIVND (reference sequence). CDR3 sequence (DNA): TGTGCCAGTAGCCTAGCGGGAGGGAGATCTGTCGGGGAGCTGTTTTTT. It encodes CASSLAGGRSVGELFF. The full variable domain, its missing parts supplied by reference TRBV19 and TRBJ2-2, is DGGITQSPKYLFRKEGQNVTLSCEQNLNHDAMYWYRQDPGQGLRLIYYSQIVNDFQKGDIAEGYSVSREKKESFPLTVTSAQKNPTAFYLCASSLAGGRSVGELFFGEGSRLTVL.

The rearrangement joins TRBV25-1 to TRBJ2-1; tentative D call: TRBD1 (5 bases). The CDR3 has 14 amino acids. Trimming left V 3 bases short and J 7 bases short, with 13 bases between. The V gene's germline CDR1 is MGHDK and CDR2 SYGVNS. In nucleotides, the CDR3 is TGTGCCAGCAGTGAGCGGCAGGGCGTGAATGAGCAGTTCTTC. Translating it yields CASSERQGVNEQFF.

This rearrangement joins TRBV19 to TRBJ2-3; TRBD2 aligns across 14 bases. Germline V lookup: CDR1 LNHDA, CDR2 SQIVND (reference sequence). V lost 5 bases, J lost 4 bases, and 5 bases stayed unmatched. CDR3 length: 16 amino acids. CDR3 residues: CASSGSGLAGADTQYF. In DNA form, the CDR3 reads TGTGCCAGTAGTGGCTCGGGACTAGCGGGAGCAGATACGCAGTATTTT.

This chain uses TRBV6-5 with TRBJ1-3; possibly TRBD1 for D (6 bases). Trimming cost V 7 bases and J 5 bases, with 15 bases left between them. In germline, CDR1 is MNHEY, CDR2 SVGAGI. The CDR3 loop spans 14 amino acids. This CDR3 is CASTRGGSRNTIYF. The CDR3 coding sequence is TGTGCCAGCACACGAGGGGGTTCCAGAAACACCATATATTTT.

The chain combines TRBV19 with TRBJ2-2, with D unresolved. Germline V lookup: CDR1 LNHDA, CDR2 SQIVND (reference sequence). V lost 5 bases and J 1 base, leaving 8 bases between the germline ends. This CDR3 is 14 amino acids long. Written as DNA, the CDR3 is TGTGCCAGTAGTTCCCCAGGGAACACCGGGGAGCTGTTTTTT. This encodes CASSSPGNTGELFF.

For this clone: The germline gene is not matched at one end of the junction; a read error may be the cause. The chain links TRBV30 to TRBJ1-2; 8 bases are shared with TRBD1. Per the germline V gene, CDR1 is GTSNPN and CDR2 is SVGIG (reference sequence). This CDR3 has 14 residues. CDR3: CAWTSGGWGYGYPF. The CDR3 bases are TGTGCCTGGACCTCAGGGGGCTGGGGCTATGGCTACCCCTTC.

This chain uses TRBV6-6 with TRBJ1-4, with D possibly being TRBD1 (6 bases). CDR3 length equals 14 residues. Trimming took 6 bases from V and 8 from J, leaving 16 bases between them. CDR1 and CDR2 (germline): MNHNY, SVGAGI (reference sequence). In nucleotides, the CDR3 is TGTGCCAGCAGAAGCACAGGGTCCCTGGAAAAACTGTTTTTT. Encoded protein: CASRSTGSLEKLFF.

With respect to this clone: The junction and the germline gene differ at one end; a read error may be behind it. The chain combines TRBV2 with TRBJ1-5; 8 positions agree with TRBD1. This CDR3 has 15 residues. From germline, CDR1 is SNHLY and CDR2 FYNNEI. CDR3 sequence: CASSSDRAGNQPQNF. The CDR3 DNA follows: TGTGCCAGCAGTTCGGACAGGGCGGGCAATCAGCCCCAGAATTTT.

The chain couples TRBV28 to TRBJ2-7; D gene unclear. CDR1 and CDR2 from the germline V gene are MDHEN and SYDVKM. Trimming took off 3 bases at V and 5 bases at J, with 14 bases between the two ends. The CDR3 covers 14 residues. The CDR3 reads CASSFGLARNEQYF. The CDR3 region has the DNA TGTGCCAGCAGTTTTGGGCTGGCAAGGAACGAGCAGTACTTC.

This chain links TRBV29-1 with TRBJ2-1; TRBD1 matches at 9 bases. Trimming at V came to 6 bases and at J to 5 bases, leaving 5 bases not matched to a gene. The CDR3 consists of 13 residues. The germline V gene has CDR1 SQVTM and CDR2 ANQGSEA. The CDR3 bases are TGCAGCGTGCTGGGACAGGGAAACAATGAGCAGTTCTTC. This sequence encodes CSVLGQGNNEQFF.